This TCR beta chain stems from a study of blood T cell repertoires in COVID-19. Deletions cut 0 bases from V and 6 bases from J, with 5 bases between. Germline CDR1 is LNHNV and CDR2 is YYDKDF (reference sequence). The CDR3 extends over 13 amino acids. TCRdb keeps only in-frame clones here, not all; method: immunoSEQ multiplex PCR. The sample has fewer than 120,000 clones, about 90% seen once. This receptor was identified in a human donor in a cohort sampled during active COVID-19. The chain has TRBV15 and TRBJ2-2; D call uncertain. The sequencing input was peripheral blood. In nucleotides, the CDR3 is TGTGCCACCAGCAGAGATCCTGCCGGGGAGCTGTTTTTT. The encoded protein is CATSRDPAGELFF. The full variable domain, with the rest looked up from reference TRBV15 and TRBJ2-2, is DAMVIQNPRYQVTQFGKPVTLSCSQTLNHNVMYWYQQKSSQAPKLLFHYYDKDFNNEADTPDNFQSRRPNTSFCFLDIRSPGLGDTAMYLCATSRDPAGELFFGEGSRLTVL.